This T cell receptor (beta chain) derives from a study of blood T cell repertoires in COVID-19. Authors' analysis steps: Estimates of nucleated cell counts were drawn from the amplification of reference gene primers. Using immunoSEQ multiplex PCR, the repertoire was profiled, and TCRdb retains in-frame clones only, with some absent. The V and J calls and clone size come from that table; D and trimming were worked out from the DNA. Counted here are 140,000 to 150,000 clones, more than 75% occurring once; the ten biggest clones make up about 10%. Cohort assignment relied on participant-reported clinical history. The sample taken for sequencing was PBMCs or T cells enriched from blood (not recorded which). The origin of this receptor is a man in his 60s who had recovered from COVID-19.

In DNA, the CDR3 is TGCGCCAGCAGCTTGGCCGTGGGGGCAGGGGCCGGGGAGCTGTTTTTT. Translated: CASSLAVGAGAGELFF. V usage is TRBV5-1 and J usage is TRBJ2-2; D possibly corresponds to TRBD1 (6 bases). Germline values: CDR1 SGHRS, CDR2 YFSETQ. CDR3 size: 16 residues. Trimming removed 0 bases from V and 6 bases from J, with 15 bases in between.